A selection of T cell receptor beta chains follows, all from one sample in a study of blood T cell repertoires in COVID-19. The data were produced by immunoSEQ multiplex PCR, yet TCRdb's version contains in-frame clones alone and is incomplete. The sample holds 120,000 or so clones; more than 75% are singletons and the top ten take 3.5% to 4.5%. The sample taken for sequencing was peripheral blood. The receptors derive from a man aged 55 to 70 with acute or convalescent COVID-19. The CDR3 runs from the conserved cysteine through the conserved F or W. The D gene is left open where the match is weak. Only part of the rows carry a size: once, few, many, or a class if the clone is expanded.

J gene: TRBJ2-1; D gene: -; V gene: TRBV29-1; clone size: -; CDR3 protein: CSAGWGRNNEQFF; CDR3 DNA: TGCAGCGCCGGTTGGGGGCGGAATAATGAGCAGTTCTTC
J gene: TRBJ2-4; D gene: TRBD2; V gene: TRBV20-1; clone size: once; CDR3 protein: CSASDSGRAINIQYF; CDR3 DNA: TGCAGTGCTAGTGATAGCGGGAGGGCAATAAACATTCAGTACTTC
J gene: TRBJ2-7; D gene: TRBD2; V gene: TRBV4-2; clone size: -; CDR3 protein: CASSQPGLAYEQYF; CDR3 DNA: TGTGCCAGCAGCCAACCGGGACTAGCGTACGAGCAGTACTTC
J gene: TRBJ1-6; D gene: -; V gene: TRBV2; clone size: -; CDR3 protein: CASSEREGSPLHF; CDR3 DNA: TGTGCCAGCAGTGAAAGGGAGGGATCACCCCTCCACTTT
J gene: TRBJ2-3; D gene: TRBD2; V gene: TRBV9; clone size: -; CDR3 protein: CASSGRTSGSRSTDTQYF; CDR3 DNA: TGTGCCAGCAGCGGTAGGACTAGCGGGAGTCGGAGCACAGATACGCAGTATTTT
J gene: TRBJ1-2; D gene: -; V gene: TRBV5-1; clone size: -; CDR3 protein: CASSSSPSGTF; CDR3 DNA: TGCGCCAGCAGCTCTTCACCGAGCGGCACCTTC
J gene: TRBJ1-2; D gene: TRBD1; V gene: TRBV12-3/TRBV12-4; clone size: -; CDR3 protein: CASSPDRDYGYTF; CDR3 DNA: TGTGCCAGCAGCCCCGACAGGGACTATGGCTACACCTTC
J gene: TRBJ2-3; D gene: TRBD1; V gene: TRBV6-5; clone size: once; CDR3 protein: CASSYSGTDITDTQYF; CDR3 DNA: TGTGCCAGCAGTTACTCTGGGACAGACATCACAGATACGCAGTATTTT
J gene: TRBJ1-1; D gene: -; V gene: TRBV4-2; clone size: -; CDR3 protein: CASSQEGGGRGTEAFF; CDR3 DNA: TGTGCCAGCAGCCAAGAGGGAGGAGGGAGGGGGACTGAAGCTTTCTTT
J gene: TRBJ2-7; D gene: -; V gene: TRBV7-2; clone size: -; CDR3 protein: CASTWRAGNEQYF; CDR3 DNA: TGTGCCAGCACTTGGCGGGCGGGTAACGAGCAGTACTTC
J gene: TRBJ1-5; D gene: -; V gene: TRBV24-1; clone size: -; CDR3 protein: CATSDTRGGDNQPQHF; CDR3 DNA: TGTGCCACCAGTGATACCCGAGGGGGGGACAATCAGCCCCAGCATTTT
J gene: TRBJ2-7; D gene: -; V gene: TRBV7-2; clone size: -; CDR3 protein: CASNRGKVPYEQYF; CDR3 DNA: TGTGCCAGCAACCGCGGGAAGGTACCCTACGAGCAGTACTTC
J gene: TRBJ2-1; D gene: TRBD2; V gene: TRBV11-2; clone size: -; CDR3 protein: CASSSPGLAPFF; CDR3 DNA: TGTGCCAGCAGCTCGCCGGGACTAGCACCGTTCTTC
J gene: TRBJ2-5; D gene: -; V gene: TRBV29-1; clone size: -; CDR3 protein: CSVDPGGETQYF; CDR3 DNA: TGCAGCGTTGACCCAGGGGGGGAGACCCAGTACTTC
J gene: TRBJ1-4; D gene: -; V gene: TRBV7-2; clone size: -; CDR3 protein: CASAGGGENEKLFF; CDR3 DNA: TGTGCCAGCGCCGGGGGGGGCGAAAATGAAAAACTGTTTTTT
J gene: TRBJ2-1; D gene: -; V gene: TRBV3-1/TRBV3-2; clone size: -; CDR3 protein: CASSPRVSGRYNEQFF; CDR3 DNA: TGTGCCAGCAGCCCCCGGGTTTCTGGTAGGTACAATGAGCAGTTCTTC
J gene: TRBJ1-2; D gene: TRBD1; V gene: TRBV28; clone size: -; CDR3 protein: CASSPRTGGYTF; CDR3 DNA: TGTGCCAGCAGCCCTCGGACAGGTGGCTACACCTTC
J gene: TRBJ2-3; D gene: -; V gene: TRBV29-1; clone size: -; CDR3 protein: CSVEMWGSDSTDTQYF; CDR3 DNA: TGCAGCGTTGAGATGTGGGGTAGCGATAGCACAGATACGCAGTATTTT
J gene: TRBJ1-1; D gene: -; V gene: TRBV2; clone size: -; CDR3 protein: CASNVNRGTEAFF; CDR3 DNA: TGTGCCAGCAATGTCAATCGGGGCACTGAAGCTTTCTTT
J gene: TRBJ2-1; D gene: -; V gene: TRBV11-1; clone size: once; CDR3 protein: CASSLREQEQFF; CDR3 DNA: TGTGCCAGCAGCTTAAGGGAGCAAGAGCAGTTCTTC
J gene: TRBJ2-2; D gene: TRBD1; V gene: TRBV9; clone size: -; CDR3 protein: CASTLGGTGFTGELFF; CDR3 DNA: TGTGCCAGCACCTTGGGGGGGACAGGGTTCACCGGGGAGCTGTTTTTT
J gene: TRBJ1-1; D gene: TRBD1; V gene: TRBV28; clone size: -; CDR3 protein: CASSSPTFTGTENTEAFF; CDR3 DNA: TGTGCCAGCAGTTCCCCTACGTTTACCGGGACAGAGAACACTGAAGCTTTCTTT
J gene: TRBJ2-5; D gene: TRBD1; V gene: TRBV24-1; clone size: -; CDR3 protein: CATSYTGGETQYF; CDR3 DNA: TGTGCCACCAGCTATACAGGGGGTGAGACCCAGTACTTC
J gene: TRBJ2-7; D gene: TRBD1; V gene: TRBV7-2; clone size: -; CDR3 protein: CASSPFTGGAYEQYF; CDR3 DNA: TGTGCCAGCAGCCCGTTTACAGGGGGCGCCTACGAGCAGTACTTC
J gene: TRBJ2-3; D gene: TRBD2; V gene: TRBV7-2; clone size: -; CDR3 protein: CASSLSSGGLATDTQYF; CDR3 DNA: TGTGCCAGCAGCTTATCTTCGGGAGGGCTCGCCACAGATACGCAGTATTTT
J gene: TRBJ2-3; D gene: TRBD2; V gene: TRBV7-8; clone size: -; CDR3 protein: CASSITLGTKDTQYF; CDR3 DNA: TGTGCCAGCAGCATTACTCTGGGGACTAAGGATACGCAGTATTTT
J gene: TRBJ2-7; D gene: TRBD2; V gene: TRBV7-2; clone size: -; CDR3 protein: CASSLVAGGTYEQYF; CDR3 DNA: TGTGCCAGCAGCTTAGTAGCGGGAGGGACCTACGAGCAGTACTTC
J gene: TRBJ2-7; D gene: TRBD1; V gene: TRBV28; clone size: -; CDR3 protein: CASSLFGTGYEQYF; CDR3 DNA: TGTGCCAGCAGTTTATTCGGGACAGGGTACGAGCAGTACTTC
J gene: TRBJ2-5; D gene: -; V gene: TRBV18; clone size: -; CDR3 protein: CASSPTGVRETQYF; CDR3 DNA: TGTGCCAGCTCACCGACGGGAGTGAGGGAGACCCAGTACTTC
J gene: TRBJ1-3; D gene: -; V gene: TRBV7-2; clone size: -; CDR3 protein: CASSLNPGGRNTIYF; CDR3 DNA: TGTGCCAGCAGCTTAAACCCTGGCGGGCGAAACACCATATATTTT
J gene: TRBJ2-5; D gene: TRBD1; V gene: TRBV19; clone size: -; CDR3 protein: CASSYRDRELGGETQYF; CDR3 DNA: TGTGCCAGTAGTTACCGGGACAGGGAATTAGGAGGAGAGACCCAGTACTTC
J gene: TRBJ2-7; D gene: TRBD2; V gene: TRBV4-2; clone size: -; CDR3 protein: CASSQDRQRESLPYEQYF; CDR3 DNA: TGTGCCAGCAGCCAAGATCGCCAGCGGGAGTCGCTTCCCTACGAGCAGTACTTC
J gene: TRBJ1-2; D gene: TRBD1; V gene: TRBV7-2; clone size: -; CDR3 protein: CASSSHPGQGNYGYTF; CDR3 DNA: TGTGCCAGCAGCTCACACCCGGGACAGGGGAACTATGGCTACACCTTC
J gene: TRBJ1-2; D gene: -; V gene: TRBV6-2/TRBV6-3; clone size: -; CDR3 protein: CASSRSGLYGYTF; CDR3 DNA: TGTGCCAGCAGTAGATCCGGACTCTATGGCTACACCTTC
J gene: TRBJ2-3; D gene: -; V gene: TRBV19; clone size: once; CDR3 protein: CASSPTADTQYF; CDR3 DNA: TGTGCCAGTAGCCCTACCGCCGATACGCAGTATTTT
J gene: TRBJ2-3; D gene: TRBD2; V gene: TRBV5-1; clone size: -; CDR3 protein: CASSLMGEGGPDTQYF; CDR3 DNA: TGCGCCAGCAGCCTAATGGGGGAGGGAGGGCCGGATACGCAGTATTTT
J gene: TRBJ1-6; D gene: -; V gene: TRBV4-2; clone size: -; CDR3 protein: CASSQDRDSTGFLTLHF; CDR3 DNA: TGTGCCAGCAGCCAAGACCGGGATTCGACAGGATTTCTCACCCTCCACTTT
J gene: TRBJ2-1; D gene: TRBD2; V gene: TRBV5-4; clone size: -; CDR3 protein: CASSLDWLAGNEQFF; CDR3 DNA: TGTGCCAGCAGCTTGGATTGGCTAGCGGGAAATGAGCAGTTCTTC
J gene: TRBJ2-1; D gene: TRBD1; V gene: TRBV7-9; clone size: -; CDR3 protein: CASSPRGAGTGDYNEQFF; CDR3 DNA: TGTGCCAGCAGCCCTAGGGGGGCCGGGACAGGTGATTACAATGAGCAGTTCTTC
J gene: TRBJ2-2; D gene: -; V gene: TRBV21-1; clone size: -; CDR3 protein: CASSKYGRSGRILLVTGELFF; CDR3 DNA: TGTGCCAGCAGCAAATACGGCCGGAGCGGGAGGATCCTGTTGGTCACCGGGGAGCTGTTTTTT
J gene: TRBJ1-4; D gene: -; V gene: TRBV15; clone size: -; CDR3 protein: CATSREGLQEKLFF; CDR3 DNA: TGTGCCACCAGCAGAGAGGGCCTCCAAGAAAAACTGTTTTTT
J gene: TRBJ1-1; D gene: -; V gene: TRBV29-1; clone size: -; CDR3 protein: CSVVRQGGTEAFF; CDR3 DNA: TGCAGCGTTGTTCGTCAGGGCGGCACTGAAGCTTTCTTT